This T cell receptor (beta chain) was identified during a study of cytomegalovirus exposure and HLA in healthy donors. Study information: It was reported in a later analysis that the 120 validation repertoires used the same platform as the 666 first-cohort repertoires.

A note on this clone: Its antigen is not identified.

Trimming left V 6 bases short and J 1 base short, with 12 bases between. This CDR3 has 14 residues. The V gene's germline CDR1 is LNHDA and CDR2 SQIVND (reference sequence). Study observations and caveats: TCR sequences were mostly rare, though some public TCRs occurred in many donors.

Method: immunoSEQ multiplex PCR; TCRdb's copy keeps in-frame clones and lacks some. This sample has around 150,000 clones, with about 80% found just once. The chain has TRBV19 and TRBJ1-1; no firm D call. This clonotype was obtained from a man in his thirties or forties in good health and CMV-seropositive. Specimen: PBMCs. DNA for the CDR3: TGTGCCAGTAGGTATTTAAACAGGAACACTGAAGCTTTCTTT. Protein product: CASRYLNRNTEAFF.